The source of this TCR beta chain is a study of shared clonotypes between healthy human individuals. Germline CDR1 reads SGHRS; CDR2 reads YFSETQ. The CDR3 is made up of 15 amino acids. V was pared by 0 bases and J by 4 bases, with 2 bases of the junction left unmatched. The table came from immunoSEQ multiplex PCR; TCRdb's copy has only in-frame clones and leaves some out. The sample holds around 2.5 million clones, approximately 93% seen once. This clone came up once. The same CDR3 can be traced to other DNA sequences in this sample. Material: naive CD4+ T cells from PBMCs. Subset of the sample: CD45RA+ positively selected. The chain joins TRBV5-1 to TRBJ2-1, with 9 bases identical to TRBD2. This clonotype was obtained from a man between 18 and 35 years old in good health. Some clones in this sample may be carry-over from other donors' samples. The CDR3: CASSLVAGEYNEQFF. DNA of the CDR3: TGCGCCAGCAGCTTGGTAGCGGGAGAATACAATGAGCAGTTCTTC.